What follows describes a single T cell receptor (beta chain). Its antigen is unknown. This specimen belongs to a study of CD8+ T cells in alopecia areata. RNA extraction and reverse transcription yielded cDNA as sequencing template. Some clones are missing from TCRdb's copy, which holds only in-frame ones; the method was immunoSEQ multiplex PCR. Of 90,000 to 120,000 clones listed, roughly 60% were seen once; the top ten hold 20% to 25%. Study results and caveats: TCR sharing across patients was less clear than in mice, possibly HLA-related.

This sequence was found in a human donor in good health. Sequenced: CD8+ T cells sorted from blood.

CDR3 DNA: TGTGCCAGCAGTCAGCGACAGGGTGGTCTCCATGAGCAGTTCTTC. It translates to CASSQRQGGLHEQFF. The chain has TRBV6-5 and TRBJ2-1; 7 bases are a match to TRBD1. Trimming cost V 5 bases and J 8 bases; bases outside gene matches: 12. This CDR3 has 15 residues. Germline V gene sequence: CDR1 MNHEY, CDR2 SVGAGI.